Given below is one TCR beta chain in context. This receptor's antigen is unknown. Base qualities are missing; no much larger clone stands one base away. The immunoSEQ Assay, a bias-controlled multiplex PCR, was used to amplify TCRbeta CDR3 regions from genomic DNA. As for the original processing: Nucleated cell counts per sample were estimated from amplification of reference gene primers within the assay. To quantify the absolute abundance of each unique TCRbeta CDR3 rearrangement, sequence reads were collapsed and filtered. Productive Simpson clonality was computed per sample as the square root of Simpson's diversity index over productive rearrangements. In its TCRdb copy, this immuneACCESS table keeps in-frame sequences only and misses some clones. Where compared with another copy, unresolved V genes explain less than half of these, and the others have no known cause. From that table come the V and J calls and clone size; the DNA was used to work out D and trimming. This sample is represented by around 130,000 clones; about four fifths of them were singletons. The ten largest clones take up around a fifth of the sample.

This entry is derived from a study of blood T cell repertoires in COVID-19 (TCRdb year 2020). Study-level background: Samples covering the acute and convalescent phases of COVID-19 were provided by collaborators in the United States, Italy and Spain. The prospective study material was composed of cDNA or gDNA derived from T cells, B-cell-depleted T cells, or PBMCs. The dataset comprised deeply sampled blood TCRbeta repertoires from subjects exposed to, actively infected with, or recovered from COVID-19. The repertoires were released in a freely available public database intended as a resource for research on the immune response to SARS-CoV-2. Samples were obtained from the ongoing ImmuneRACE study (first 160 participants) and from 1,254 subjects provided by 6 global collaborators. Nearly every sample came with metadata listing a de-identified subject ID, COVID-19 status, age in years and sex. Where available, HLA class I and class II types were obtained from metadata supplied by the sample provider rather than from assay-based typing.

Beyond this particular receptor, the publication reports: Clinical and demographic metadata were provided uncurated, with the amount varying by source and participant.

The CDR3 sequence holds 15 residues, the cysteine and phenylalanine included. The retained sequence is limited to the CDR3, 45 bases, with the frame set at the first base. The germline V gene supplies CDR1 MRHNA and CDR2 SNTAGT. Trimming leaves V shorter by 3 bases and J shorter by 2 bases, with the junction holding 6 bases beyond the gene matches. The collaborating institutions used their own protocols to collect whole blood in K2EDTA tubes. Collaborator samples were shipped for TCRbeta analysis as frozen whole blood, isolated PBMCs, or DNA extracted from either sample type. Recombination joined TRBV6-4 with TRBJ2-7; 8 bases in the middle match TRBD2. The sample taken for sequencing was peripheral blood. The TCR was taken from a man older than 75 with acute or convalescent COVID-19. The nucleotide sequence reads as follows: TGTGCCAGCAGTGAACGGGGGGGAGCCCCCTACGAGCAGTACTTC. This translates into CASSERGGAPYEQYF.